This TCR beta chain was observed in a study of somatic mutations in cytotoxic T cells in rheumatoid arthritis. The CDR3 sequence is 16 residues long. V was clipped by 4 bases and J by 3 bases; unmatched bases: 9. Per germline, CDR1 LNHDA and CDR2 SQIVND (reference sequence). Authors' methods: Seldom did patient CD8+ clones exceeding 1% match published virus-specific TCRB sequences. TCRdb keeps only in-frame clones here, not all; method: immunoSEQ multiplex PCR. V and J calls and clone size are those listed in that table; D and trimming were worked out from the DNA. Among 9,500 to 13,000 clones listed, approximately 71% were seen once.

The sample was CD8+ T cells sorted from blood. The chain is built from TRBV19 and TRBJ1-5, with 7 positions matching TRBD1. The origin of this receptor is an adult with rheumatoid arthritis. The chain's CDR3 is CASSTTGRRFNQPQHF. The CDR3 DNA reads TGTGCCAGTAGTACGACAGGGAGAAGGTTCAATCAGCCCCAGCATTTT.